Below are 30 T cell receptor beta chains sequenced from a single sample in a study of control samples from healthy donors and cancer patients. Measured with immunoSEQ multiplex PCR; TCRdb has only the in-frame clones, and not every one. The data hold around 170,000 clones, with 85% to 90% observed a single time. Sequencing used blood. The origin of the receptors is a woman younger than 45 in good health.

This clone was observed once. CDR3 residues: CASSPVSGNTIYF. The CDR3 bases are TGTGCCAGCAGTCCAGTCTCTGGAAACACCATATATTTT. V is TRBV6-5 and J is TRBJ1-3, with D unresolved. V shed 5 bases and J shed 0 bases, with 5 bases lying between them. CDR1 and CDR2 (germline): MNHEY, SVGAGI. CDR3 length equals 13 residues.

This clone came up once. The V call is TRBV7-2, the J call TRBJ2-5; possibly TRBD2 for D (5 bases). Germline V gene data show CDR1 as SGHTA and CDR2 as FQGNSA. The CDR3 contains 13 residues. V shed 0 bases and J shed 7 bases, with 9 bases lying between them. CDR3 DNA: TGTGCCAGCAGCTTAGCGGGAGCGGCGACCCAGTACTTC. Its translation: CASSLAGAATQYF.

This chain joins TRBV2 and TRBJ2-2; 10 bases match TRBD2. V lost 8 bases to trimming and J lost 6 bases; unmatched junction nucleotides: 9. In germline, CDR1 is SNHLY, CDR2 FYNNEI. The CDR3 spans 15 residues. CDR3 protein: CASVSGRGRAGELFF. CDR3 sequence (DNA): TGTGCCAGCGTGAGCGGGAGGGGGAGGGCCGGGGAGCTGTTTTTT.

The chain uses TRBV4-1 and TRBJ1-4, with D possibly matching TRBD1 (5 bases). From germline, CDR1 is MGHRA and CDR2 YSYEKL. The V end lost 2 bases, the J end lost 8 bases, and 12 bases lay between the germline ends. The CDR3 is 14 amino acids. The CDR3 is CASSQLGTAEKLFF. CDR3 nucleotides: TGCGCCAGCAGCCAACTCGGGACCGCAGAAAAACTGTTTTTT.

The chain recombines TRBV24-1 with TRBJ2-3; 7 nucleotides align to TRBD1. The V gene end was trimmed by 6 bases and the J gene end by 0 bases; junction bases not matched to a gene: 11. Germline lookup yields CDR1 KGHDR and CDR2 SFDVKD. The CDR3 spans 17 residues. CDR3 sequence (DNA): TGTGCCACCAGTAGAGGCCTCAGGGGGATTAGCACAGATACGCAGTATTTT. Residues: CATSRGLRGISTDTQYF.

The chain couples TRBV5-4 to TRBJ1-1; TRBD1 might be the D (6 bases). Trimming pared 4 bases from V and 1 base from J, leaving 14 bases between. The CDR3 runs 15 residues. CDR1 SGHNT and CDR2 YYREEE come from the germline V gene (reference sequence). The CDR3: CASSPNRASNTEAFF. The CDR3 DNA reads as TGTGCCAGCAGCCCTAACAGGGCGTCGAACACTGAAGCTTTCTTT.

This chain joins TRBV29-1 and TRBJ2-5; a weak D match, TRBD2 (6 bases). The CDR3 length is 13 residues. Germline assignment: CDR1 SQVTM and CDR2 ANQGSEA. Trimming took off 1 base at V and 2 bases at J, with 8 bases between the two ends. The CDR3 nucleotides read TGCAGCGTTGAAGGCGGGGATCAAGAGACCCAGTACTTC. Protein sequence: CSVEGGDQETQYF.

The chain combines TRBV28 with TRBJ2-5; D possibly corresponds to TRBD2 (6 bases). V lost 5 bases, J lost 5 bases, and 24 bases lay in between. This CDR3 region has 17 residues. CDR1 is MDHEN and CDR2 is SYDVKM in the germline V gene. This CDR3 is CASSTPSFPRGKETQYF. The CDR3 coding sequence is TGTGCCAGCAGTACCCCCTCTTTCCCGCGGGGAAAGGAGACCCAGTACTTC.

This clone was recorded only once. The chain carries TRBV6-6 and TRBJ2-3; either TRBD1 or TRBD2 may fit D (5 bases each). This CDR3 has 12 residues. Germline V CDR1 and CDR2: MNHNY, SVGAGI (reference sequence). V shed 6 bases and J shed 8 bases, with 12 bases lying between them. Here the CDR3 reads CASSSTRGTQYF. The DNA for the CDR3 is TGTGCCAGCAGCAGCACTAGGGGTACGCAGTATTTT.

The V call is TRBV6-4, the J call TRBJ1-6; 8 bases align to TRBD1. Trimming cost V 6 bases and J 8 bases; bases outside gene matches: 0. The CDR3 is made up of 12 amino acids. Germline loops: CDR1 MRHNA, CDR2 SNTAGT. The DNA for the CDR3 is TGTGCCAGCAGGACAGGGGATTCACCCCTCCACTTT. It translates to CASRTGDSPLHF.

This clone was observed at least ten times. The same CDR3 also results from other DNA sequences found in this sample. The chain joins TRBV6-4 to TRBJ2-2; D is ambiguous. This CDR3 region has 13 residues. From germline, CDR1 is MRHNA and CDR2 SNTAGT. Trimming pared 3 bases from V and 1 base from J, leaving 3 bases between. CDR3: CASSEGNTGELFF. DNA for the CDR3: TGTGCCAGCAGTGAGGGGAACACCGGGGAGCTGTTTTTT.

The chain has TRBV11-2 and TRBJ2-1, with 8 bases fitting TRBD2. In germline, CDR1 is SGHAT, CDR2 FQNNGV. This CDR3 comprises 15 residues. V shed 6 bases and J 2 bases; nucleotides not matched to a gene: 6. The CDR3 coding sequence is TGTGCCAGCAGGATAGCGGGATCTACCTACAATGAGCAGTTCTTC. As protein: CASRIAGSTYNEQFF.

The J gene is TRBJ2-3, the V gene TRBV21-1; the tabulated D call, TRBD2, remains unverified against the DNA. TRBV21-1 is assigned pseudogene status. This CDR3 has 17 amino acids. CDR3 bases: TGTGCCAGCAGCAAAAGGGGGGGGTACGGAAACACAGATACGCAGTATTTT. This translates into CASSKRGGYGNTDTQYF.

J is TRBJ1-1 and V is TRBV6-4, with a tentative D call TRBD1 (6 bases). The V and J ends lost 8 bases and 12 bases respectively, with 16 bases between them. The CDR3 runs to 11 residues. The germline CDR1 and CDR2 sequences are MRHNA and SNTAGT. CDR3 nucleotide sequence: TGTGCCAGCGGCGGGGGCCCAGGATCTTTCTTT. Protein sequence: CASGGGPGSFF.

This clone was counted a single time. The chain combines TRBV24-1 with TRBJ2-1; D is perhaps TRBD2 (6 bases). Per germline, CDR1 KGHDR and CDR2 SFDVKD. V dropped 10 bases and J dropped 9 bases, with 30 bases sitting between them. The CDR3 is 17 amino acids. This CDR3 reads CATMEVRVAGSVGEQFF. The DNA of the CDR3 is TGTGCCACAATGGAGGTCCGGGTCGCCGGGAGTGTTGGTGAGCAGTTCTTC.

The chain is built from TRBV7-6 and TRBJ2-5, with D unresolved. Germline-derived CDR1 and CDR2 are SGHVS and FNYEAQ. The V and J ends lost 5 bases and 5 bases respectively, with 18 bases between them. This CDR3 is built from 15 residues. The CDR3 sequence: CASSTPPRRTETQYF. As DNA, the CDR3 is TGTGCCAGCAGCACGCCGCCCCGCCGGACGGAGACCCAGTACTTC.

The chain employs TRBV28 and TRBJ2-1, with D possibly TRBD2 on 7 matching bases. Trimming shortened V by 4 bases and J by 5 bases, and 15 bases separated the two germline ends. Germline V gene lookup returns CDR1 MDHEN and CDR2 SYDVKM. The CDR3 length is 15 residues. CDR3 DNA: TGTGCCAGCAGTTCTGAGGGGGGGCTCCACAATGAGCAGTTCTTC. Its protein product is CASSSEGGLHNEQFF.

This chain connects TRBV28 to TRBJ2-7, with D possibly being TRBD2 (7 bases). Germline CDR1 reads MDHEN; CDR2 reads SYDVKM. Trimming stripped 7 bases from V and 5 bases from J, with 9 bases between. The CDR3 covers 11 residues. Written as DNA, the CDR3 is TGTGCCAGCAAGGGGGGGGACGAGCAGTACTTC. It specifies CASKGGDEQYF.

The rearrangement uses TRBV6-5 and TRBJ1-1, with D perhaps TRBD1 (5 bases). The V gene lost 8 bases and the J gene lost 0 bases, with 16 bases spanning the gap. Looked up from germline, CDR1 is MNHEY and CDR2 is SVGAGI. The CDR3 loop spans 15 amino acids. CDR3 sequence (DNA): TGTGCCAGCCTCACCCAGGGAACGATGAACACTGAAGCTTTCTTT. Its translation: CASLTQGTMNTEAFF.

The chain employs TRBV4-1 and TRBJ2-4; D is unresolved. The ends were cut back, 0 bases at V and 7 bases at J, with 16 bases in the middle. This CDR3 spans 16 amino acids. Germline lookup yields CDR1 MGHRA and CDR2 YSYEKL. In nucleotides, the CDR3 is TGCGCCAGCAGCCAAGATCCGGAACCTCTTCCCAACATTCAGTACTTC. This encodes CASSQDPEPLPNIQYF.

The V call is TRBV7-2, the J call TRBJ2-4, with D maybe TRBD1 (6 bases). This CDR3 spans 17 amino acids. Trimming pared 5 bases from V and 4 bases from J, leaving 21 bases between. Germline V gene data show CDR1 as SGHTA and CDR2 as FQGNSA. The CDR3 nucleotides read TGTGCCAGCAGCACCTGGGACACCGAGGGACCAAAAAACATTCAGTACTTC. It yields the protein CASSTWDTEGPKNIQYF.

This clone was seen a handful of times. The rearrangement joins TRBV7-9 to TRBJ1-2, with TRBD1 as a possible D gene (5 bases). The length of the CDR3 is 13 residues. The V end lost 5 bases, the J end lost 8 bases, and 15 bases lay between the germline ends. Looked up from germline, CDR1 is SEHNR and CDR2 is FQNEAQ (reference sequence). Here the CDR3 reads CASSLSDSWGYTF. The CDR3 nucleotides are TGTGCCAGCAGCCTCTCCGACAGCTGGGGCTACACCTTC.

CDR3 coding DNA: TGTGCCAGCAGCCGCGTTGGGGGGACGGACTACACCTTC. Translating gives CASSRVGGTDYTF. V is TRBV7-9 and J is TRBJ1-2, with D possibly being TRBD1 (5 bases). The germline CDR1 and CDR2 sequences are SEHNR and FQNEAQ (reference sequence). V was trimmed by 5 bases and J by 10 bases, leaving 17 bases between them. CDR3 length equals 13 residues.

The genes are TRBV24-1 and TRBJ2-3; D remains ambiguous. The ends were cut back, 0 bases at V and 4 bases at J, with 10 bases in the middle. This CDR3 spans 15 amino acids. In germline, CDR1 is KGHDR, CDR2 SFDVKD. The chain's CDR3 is CATSDLPARSDTQYF. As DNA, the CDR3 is TGTGCCACCAGTGATTTGCCGGCGAGGTCAGATACGCAGTATTTT.

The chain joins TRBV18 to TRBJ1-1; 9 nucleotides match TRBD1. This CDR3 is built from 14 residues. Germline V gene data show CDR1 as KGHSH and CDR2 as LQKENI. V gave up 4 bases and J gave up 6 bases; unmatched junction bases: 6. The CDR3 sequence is CASSQTGGRAEAFF. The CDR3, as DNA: TGTGCCAGCTCACAGACAGGGGGACGGGCTGAAGCTTTCTTT.

DNA of the CDR3: TGTGCCAGCAGCAACACTAGGGCGGGGTGGAGCACTGAAGCTTTCTTT. As protein: CASSNTRAGWSTEAFF. The V call is TRBV7-9, the J call TRBJ1-1, with D uncertain. CDR3 length: 16 residues. The germline V gene has CDR1 SEHNR and CDR2 FQNEAQ (reference sequence). V was trimmed by 5 bases and J by 4 bases, leaving 20 bases between them.

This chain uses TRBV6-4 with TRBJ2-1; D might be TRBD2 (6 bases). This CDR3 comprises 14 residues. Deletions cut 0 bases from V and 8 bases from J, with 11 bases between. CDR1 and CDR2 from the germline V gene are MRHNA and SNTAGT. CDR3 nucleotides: TGTGCCAGCAGTGACTCGCCTAGCGAAGATGAGCAGTTCTTC. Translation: CASSDSPSEDEQFF.

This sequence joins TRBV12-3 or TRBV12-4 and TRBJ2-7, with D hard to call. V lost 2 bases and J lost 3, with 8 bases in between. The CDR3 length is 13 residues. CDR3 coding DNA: TGTGCCAGCAGTTTATCTGGGAACTACGAGCAGTACGTC. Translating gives CASSLSGNYEQYV.

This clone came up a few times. The CDR3, as DNA: TGCAGCGTTGAAACCCCGGGGGGGGAGCGCTATGGCTACACCTTC. Translation: CSVETPGGERYGYTF. The chain has TRBV29-1 and TRBJ1-2; a weak D match, TRBD1 (5 bases). The germline V and J ends were trimmed by 2 bases and 4 bases, with 17 bases remaining between them. From germline, CDR1 is SQVTM and CDR2 ANQGSEA. CDR3 size: 15 residues.

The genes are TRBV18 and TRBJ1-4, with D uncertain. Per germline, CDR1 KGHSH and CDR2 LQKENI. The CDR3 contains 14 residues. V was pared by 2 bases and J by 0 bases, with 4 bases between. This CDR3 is CASSPSSTNEKLFF. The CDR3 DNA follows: TGTGCCAGCTCACCATCCTCAACTAATGAAAAACTGTTTTTT. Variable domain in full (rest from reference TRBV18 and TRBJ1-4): NAGVMQNPRHLVRRRGQEARLRCSPMKGHSHVYWYRQLPEEGLKFMVYLQKENIIDESGMPKERFSAEFPKEGPSILRIQQVVRGDSAAYFCASSPSSTNEKLFFGSGTQLSVL.